A single sample gave rise to the 17 T cell receptor beta chains below, sequenced in a study of T cells in Graves' hyperthyroidism and ophthalmopathy. Using RNA transcripts as the source, TCR beta CDR3 regions were amplified. First-round RT-PCR with HTBI primers amplified the TCR CDR3 region. TCRdb independently ran MiXCR on the multiplex PCR reads; one entry per CDR3 protein. The sample consists of hundreds of thousands of distinct CDR3 sequences, approximately 42% of them appearing once. The specimen sequenced was peripheral blood or thyroid tissue (not recorded which). These TCRs come from an adult man with Graves' disease, either hyperthyroidism or ophthalmopathy (not recorded which).

The CDR3 DNA is TGCAGTGCTGGTAGGACAGCGAACACTGAAGCTTTCTTT. Translation: CSAGRTANTEAFF. The chain carries TRBV20-1 and TRBJ1-1, with a tentative D call TRBD1 (6 bases). The V end lost 5 bases, the J end lost 1 base, and 11 bases lay between the germline ends. Germline CDR1 is DFQATT and CDR2 is SNEGSKA (reference sequence). The CDR3 sequence is 13 residues long.

The chain employs TRBV11-1 and TRBJ1-2, with 7 bases identical to TRBD1. V was pared by 5 bases and J by 6 bases, with 12 bases of the junction left unmatched. CDR1 is SGHAT and CDR2 is FQDESV in the germline V gene (reference sequence). This CDR3 region has 15 residues. CDR3 bases: TGTGCCAGCAGCAGCGTAGACAGGGCGGCCAATGGCTACACCTTC. It is translated as CASSSVDRAANGYTF.

Points on this clonotype: A much larger clone lies one base from this, so it may be a read error. V gene TRBV10-2 combines with J gene TRBJ1-1; D possibly corresponds to TRBD1 (5 bases). Trimming left V 7 bases short and J 2 bases short, with 14 bases between. The length of the CDR3 is 14 residues. Germline CDR1 reads WSHSY; CDR2 reads SAAADI. The CDR3 sequence is CASKGGRDNTEAFF. DNA of the CDR3: TGCGCCAGCAAGGGAGGCAGGGACAACACTGAAGCTTTCTTT.

The genes are TRBV6-5 and TRBJ1-4; 7 bases fit TRBD1. The ends lost 6 bases at V and 6 bases at J; junction bases unmatched: 7. This CDR3 has 14 residues. The germline V gene has CDR1 MNHEY and CDR2 SVGAGI. Here the CDR3 reads CASSSQGLDEKLFF. CDR3 coding DNA: TGTGCCAGCAGCTCACAGGGGTTGGATGAAAAACTGTTTTTT.

V is TRBV15 and J is TRBJ2-7; 9 bases map to TRBD1. Judging by the DNA end, TRBJ2-5 fits better; the J call may be wrong. Germline lookup yields CDR1 LNHNV and CDR2 YYDKDF (reference sequence). The CDR3 contains 17 residues. CDR3 sequence: CATSSVRRQGVRETQYF. DNA for the CDR3: TGTGCCACCAGCAGCGTGAGGCGACAGGGGGTACGGGAGACCCAGTACTTC.

This clonotype was seen many times. The chain links TRBV7-9 to TRBJ1-1; possibly TRBD1 for D (6 bases). The germline gives CDR1 SEHNR, CDR2 FQNEAQ (reference sequence). The CDR3 is 16 residues long. V lost 5 bases, J lost 0 bases, and 16 bases lay in between. The CDR3 protein is CASSKAGGAMNTEAFF. CDR3 nucleotides: TGTGCCAGCAGCAAGGCGGGGGGGGCTATGAACACTGAAGCTTTCTTT.

This clonotype was observed a single time. The gene calls are TRBV20-1 and TRBJ2-5; 9 bases are a match to TRBD2. This CDR3 has 15 amino acids. Trimming took 3 bases from V and 2 from J; bases not matched to a gene: 7. Germline V CDR1 and CDR2: DFQATT, SNEGSKA (reference sequence). The CDR3 DNA reads TGCAGTGCTAGTCCTAGCGGGGCACGGCAAGAGACCCAGTACTTC. It translates to CSASPSGARQETQYF.

V and J are TRBV7-9 and TRBJ2-5; D call uncertain. Germline V CDR1 and CDR2: SEHNR, FQNEAQ (reference sequence). The V and J ends lost 0 bases and 1 base respectively, with 12 bases between them. The CDR3 contains 16 residues. The CDR3 DNA reads TGTGCCAGCAGCTTAGCGGAGCCCTTCACCCAAGAGACCCAGTACTTC. Residues: CASSLAEPFTQETQYF.

The V call is TRBV7-9, the J call TRBJ1-5, with TRBD1 matching over 9 bases. V was clipped by 5 bases and J by 9 bases; unmatched bases: 5. Germline V gene data show CDR1 as SEHNR and CDR2 as FQNEAQ (reference sequence). The CDR3 has 13 amino acids. The CDR3 loop is CASSVSGQGPQHF. CDR3 sequence (DNA): TGTGCCAGCAGCGTATCGGGACAGGGGCCCCAGCATTTT.

This clonotype was seen a few times. The V and J genes are TRBV7-3 and TRBJ2-5; 10 nucleotides line up with TRBD2. In germline, CDR1 is SGHTA, CDR2 FQGTGA. The CDR3 runs 17 residues. Unmatched junction bases numbered 7, after V lost 0 bases and J lost 3 bases. The CDR3 sequence: CASSLTGGTSEEETQYF. The CDR3 region has the DNA TGTGCCAGCAGCTTAACGGGCGGGACTAGCGAGGAAGAGACCCAGTACTTC.

Note on this clonotype: One junction end does not reproduce the germline sequence, and a read error may be involved. The J gene is TRBJ1-5, the V gene TRBV19; possibly TRBD1 for D (5 bases). The CDR3 runs to 13 residues. Germline V gene lookup returns CDR1 LNHDA and CDR2 SQIVND (reference sequence). The CDR3: CGSRSGVRSPQHF. The DNA for the CDR3 is TGTGGCAGTAGATCGGGGGTCCGGTCGCCCCAGCATTTT.

This clonotype was picked up a small number of times. The chain recombines TRBV19 with TRBJ1-2, with 7 positions matching TRBD1. V shed 6 bases, J shed 6 bases, and the junction held 13 bases outside the gene matches. Germline V gene data show CDR1 as LNHDA and CDR2 as SQIVND (reference sequence). The CDR3 consists of 15 residues. This CDR3 reads CASRSTGSPIDGYTF. In DNA, the CDR3 is TGTGCCAGTAGATCGACAGGGAGTCCCATCGATGGCTACACCTTC.

This clonotype was observed a handful of times. This rearrangement joins TRBV7-6 to TRBJ2-2; 7 bases agree with TRBD1. The CDR3 covers 15 residues. Germline assignment: CDR1 SGHVS and CDR2 FNYEAQ. Germline trimming cut 4 bases from V and 3 bases from J; bases unmatched to any gene: 5. For the CDR3, the DNA is TGTGCCAGCAGCTCTACAGGGGTCGACACCGGGGAGCTGTTTTTT. Protein: CASSSTGVDTGELFF.

The rearrangement joins TRBV19 to TRBJ1-2; TRBD1 aligns across 9 bases. CDR1 is LNHDA, CDR2 SQIVND, per germline (reference sequence). The CDR3 is 14 amino acids. V lost 5 bases and J lost 9; bases outside the gene matches: 10. CDR3 bases: TGTGCCAGTAGTCCAGCCGGGACAGGGTCACGCTACACCTTC. It specifies CASSPAGTGSRYTF. The whole variable domain, filled in from reference TRBV19 and TRBJ1-2, reads DGGITQSPKYLFRKEGQNVTLSCEQNLNHDAMYWYRQDPGQGLRLIYYSQIVNDFQKGDIAEGYSVSREKKESFPLTVTSAQKNPTAFYLCASSPAGTGSRYTFGSGTRLTVV.

This clonotype was seen more than once but under ten times. V and J are TRBV5-4 and TRBJ2-5; 11 bases line up with TRBD2. Germline CDR1 SGHNT, CDR2 YYREEE (reference sequence). The junction had 3 bases not matched to a gene; V was cut back by 5 bases and J by 0 bases. This CDR3 comprises 15 residues. CDR3 sequence: CASRPTSGDQETQYF. In nucleotides, the CDR3 is TGTGCCAGCAGGCCGACTAGCGGGGACCAAGAGACCCAGTACTTC.

The chain combines TRBV29-1 with TRBJ1-4; tentatively, D is TRBD1 (6 bases). Germline CDR1 is SQVTM and CDR2 is ANQGSEA. The CDR3 sequence is 13 residues long. The V and J ends lost 7 bases and 1 base respectively, with 10 bases between them. CDR3 amino acids: CSGTGITNEKLFF. DNA for the CDR3: TGCAGCGGAACAGGGATAACTAATGAAAAACTGTTTTTT.

This clonotype showed up just a few times. This chain connects TRBV20-1 to TRBJ1-1; TRBD1 matches at 7 bases. From germline, CDR1 is DFQATT and CDR2 SNEGSKA (reference sequence). This CDR3 contains 11 residues. The V segment lost 5 bases and the J segment 7 bases; nucleotides outside the gene matches: 4. The CDR3 loop reads CSAGDSHEAFF. Here the CDR3 DNA reads TGCAGTGCTGGGGACAGTCATGAAGCTTTCTTT.